Following are 15 T cell receptor beta chains from one sample sequenced in a study of T cell repertoires in cytomegalovirus infection. TCRdb independently ran MiXCR on the reads; one entry per CDR3 protein. The repertoire consists of over 300,000 distinct CDR3 sequences, with roughly 16% occurring once and the leading ten covering about 11%. Sequences were obtained from PBMCs. These receptors came from a human donor in good health (CMV status not recorded). Some clones in this sample may be carry-over from other donors' samples.

The table lists this clonotype with many counts. The chain has TRBV6-2 or TRBV6-3 and TRBJ1-5, with D maybe TRBD1 (6 bases). V was pared by 6 bases and J by 3 bases, with 15 bases between. CDR3 length: 15 residues. The V gene's germline CDR1 is MNHEY and CDR2 SVGEGT. CDR3 sequence (DNA): TGTGCCAGCAGCTCAAGCAGGGGTCCCAATCAGCCCCAGCATTTT. Protein: CASSSSRGPNQPQHF.

This clonotype came up many times. J is TRBJ2-7 and V is TRBV12-5, with D unclear. The CDR3 is made up of 14 amino acids. Germline V gene lookup returns CDR1 LGHNT and CDR2 FRNRAP. V lost 2 bases and J 0 bases, leaving 8 bases between the germline ends. CDR3 nucleotides: TGTGCTAGTGGTTTGCAGCTGAGCTCCTACGAGCAGTACTTC. Its translation is CASGLQLSSYEQYF.

This sequence joins TRBV7-9 and TRBJ1-6; no firm D call. The CDR3 contains 13 residues. The V gene lost 1 base and the J gene lost 4 bases, with 2 bases spanning the gap. Germline V CDR1 and CDR2: SEHNR, FQNEAQ (reference sequence). CDR3 DNA sequence: TGTGCCAGCAGCTTAGAATATAATTCACCCCTCCACTTT. Amino acid sequence: CASSLEYNSPLHF.

The rearrangement links TRBV5-4 to TRBJ2-1, with a weak D call TRBD2 (6 bases). CDR1 and CDR2 (germline): SGHNT, YYREEE (reference sequence). V lost 2 bases, J lost 5 bases, and 11 bases lay in between. The CDR3 is 14 residues long. CDR3 bases: TGTGCCAGCAGCTTCGGCGGGAAAAACAATGAGCAGTTCTTC. This sequence encodes CASSFGGKNNEQFF.

J is TRBJ2-2 and V is TRBV2; possibly TRBD1 for D (6 bases). Germline V CDR1 and CDR2: SNHLY, FYNNEI. CDR3 length: 13 residues. Trimming removed 7 bases at V and 6 bases at J, with 12 bases between. The CDR3 coding sequence is TGTGCCAGCACCAACAGGGTTCCCGGGGAGCTGTTTTTT. This translates into CASTNRVPGELFF.

This clonotype appeared a few times. The chain combines TRBV5-1 with TRBJ1-4; 7 nucleotides line up with TRBD1. Per germline, CDR1 SGHRS and CDR2 YFSETQ. The V gene end was trimmed by 0 bases and the J gene end by 6 bases; junction bases not matched to a gene: 5. CDR3 length: 15 amino acids. In DNA, the CDR3 is TGCGCCAGCAGCTTGGGGACAGGTTCGGATGAAAAACTGTTTTTT. Translated, it gives CASSLGTGSDEKLFF. The full variable domain, in which reference TRBV5-1 and TRBJ1-4 provide the parts outside the CDR3, is KAGVTQTPRYLIKTRGQQVTLSCSPISGHRSVSWYQQTPGQGLQFLFEYFSETQRNKGNFPGRFSGRQFSNSRSEMNVSTLELGDSALYLCASSLGTGSDEKLFFGSGTQLSVL.

This clonotype has more than one count but fewer than ten. V usage is TRBV3-1 and J usage is TRBJ2-2; D may be TRBD1 (5 bases). Germline lookup yields CDR1 LGHDT and CDR2 YNNKEL (reference sequence). V lost 2 bases and J lost 0, with 16 bases in between. The CDR3 length is 18 residues. CDR3 in DNA: TGTGCCAGCAGCCAAAGGGTCCCTTTGACAGCGAACACCGGGGAGCTGTTTTTT. Translated, it gives CASSQRVPLTANTGELFF.

The V call is TRBV12-3 or TRBV12-4, the J call TRBJ2-1, with D possibly being TRBD1 or TRBD2 (5 bases each). This CDR3 has 15 amino acids. V lost 7 bases and J lost 0, with 13 bases in between. This CDR3 reads CASTLDGGSYNEQFF. The CDR3 nucleotides read TGTGCCAGCACCCTAGATGGGGGCTCCTACAATGAGCAGTTCTTC.

The V and J genes are TRBV12-3 or TRBV12-4 and TRBJ1-2; D is perhaps TRBD1 (5 bases). V shed 2 bases and J shed 6 bases, with 13 bases lying between them. This CDR3 is built from 14 residues. The CDR3 coding sequence is TGTGCCAGCAGTTTATATCAGGGAGAGGATGGCTACACCTTC. Translating gives CASSLYQGEDGYTF.

This clonotype was found many times. The chain couples TRBV28 to TRBJ2-5, with a tentative D call TRBD2 (6 bases). V shed 4 bases and J shed 0 bases, with 21 bases lying between them. Germline CDR1 MDHEN, CDR2 SYDVKM. This CDR3 is 18 amino acids long. The CDR3 DNA reads TGTGCCAGCAGTTCGGGGGTCTTGGGAACAAAGAACCAAGAGACCCAGTACTTC. Amino acid sequence: CASSSGVLGTKNQETQYF.

This sequence joins TRBV7-3 and TRBJ2-7, with D perhaps TRBD1 (6 bases). The CDR3 totals 15 residues. The germline V gene encodes CDR1 SGHTA and CDR2 FQGTGA. The V end was cut by 2 bases, the J end by 4 bases, with 15 bases between. Written as DNA, the CDR3 is TGTGCCAGCAGCTTATTAGACAGGAGAGCTTACGAGCAGTACTTC. It specifies CASSLLDRRAYEQYF.

This clonotype has at least ten counts. The V and J genes are TRBV7-3 and TRBJ2-7; TRBD2 agrees at 12 bases. The V gene's germline CDR1 is SGHTA and CDR2 FQGTGA. Germline trimming cut 6 bases from V and 6 bases from J; bases unmatched to any gene: 9. The length of the CDR3 is 15 residues. The CDR3 bases are TGTGCCAGCAGTCCTAGCGGGGGGGGAACGGGCGAGCAGTACTTC. Its protein product is CASSPSGGGTGEQYF.

The V gene is TRBV27, the J gene TRBJ2-6; D not resolved. This CDR3 is 14 amino acids long. V was cut by 3 bases and J by 4 bases, with 7 bases left in between. Germline CDR1 and CDR2: MNHEY and SMNVEV (reference sequence). DNA for the CDR3: TGTGCCAGCAGTTTCCTGGGGGGGGCCAACGTCCTGACTTTC. Residues: CASSFLGGANVLTF.

The sample holds one count of this clonotype. A much larger clone lies one base from this, so it may be a read error. V and J are TRBV6-1 and TRBJ2-1; 9 nucleotides agree with TRBD2. The CDR3 extends over 16 amino acids. V lost 6 bases and J lost 4; bases outside the gene matches: 10. The germline CDR1 and CDR2 sequences are MNHNS and SASEGT. The CDR3 region has the DNA TGTGCCAGCAGCAAGGGGACTAGCCGACTGTACAATGAGCAGTTCTTC. This codes for CASSKGTSRLYNEQFF.

This clonotype was seen a handful of times. The chain joins TRBV20-1 to TRBJ1-1; D remains ambiguous. There are 14 residues in the CDR3. Germline assignment: CDR1 DFQATT and CDR2 SNEGSKA (reference sequence). The V and J ends lost 2 bases and 1 base respectively, with 11 bases between them. In nucleotides, the CDR3 is TGCAGTGCTAGAACCAGAACGGGGAACACTGAAGCTTTCTTT. It translates to CSARTRTGNTEAFF.